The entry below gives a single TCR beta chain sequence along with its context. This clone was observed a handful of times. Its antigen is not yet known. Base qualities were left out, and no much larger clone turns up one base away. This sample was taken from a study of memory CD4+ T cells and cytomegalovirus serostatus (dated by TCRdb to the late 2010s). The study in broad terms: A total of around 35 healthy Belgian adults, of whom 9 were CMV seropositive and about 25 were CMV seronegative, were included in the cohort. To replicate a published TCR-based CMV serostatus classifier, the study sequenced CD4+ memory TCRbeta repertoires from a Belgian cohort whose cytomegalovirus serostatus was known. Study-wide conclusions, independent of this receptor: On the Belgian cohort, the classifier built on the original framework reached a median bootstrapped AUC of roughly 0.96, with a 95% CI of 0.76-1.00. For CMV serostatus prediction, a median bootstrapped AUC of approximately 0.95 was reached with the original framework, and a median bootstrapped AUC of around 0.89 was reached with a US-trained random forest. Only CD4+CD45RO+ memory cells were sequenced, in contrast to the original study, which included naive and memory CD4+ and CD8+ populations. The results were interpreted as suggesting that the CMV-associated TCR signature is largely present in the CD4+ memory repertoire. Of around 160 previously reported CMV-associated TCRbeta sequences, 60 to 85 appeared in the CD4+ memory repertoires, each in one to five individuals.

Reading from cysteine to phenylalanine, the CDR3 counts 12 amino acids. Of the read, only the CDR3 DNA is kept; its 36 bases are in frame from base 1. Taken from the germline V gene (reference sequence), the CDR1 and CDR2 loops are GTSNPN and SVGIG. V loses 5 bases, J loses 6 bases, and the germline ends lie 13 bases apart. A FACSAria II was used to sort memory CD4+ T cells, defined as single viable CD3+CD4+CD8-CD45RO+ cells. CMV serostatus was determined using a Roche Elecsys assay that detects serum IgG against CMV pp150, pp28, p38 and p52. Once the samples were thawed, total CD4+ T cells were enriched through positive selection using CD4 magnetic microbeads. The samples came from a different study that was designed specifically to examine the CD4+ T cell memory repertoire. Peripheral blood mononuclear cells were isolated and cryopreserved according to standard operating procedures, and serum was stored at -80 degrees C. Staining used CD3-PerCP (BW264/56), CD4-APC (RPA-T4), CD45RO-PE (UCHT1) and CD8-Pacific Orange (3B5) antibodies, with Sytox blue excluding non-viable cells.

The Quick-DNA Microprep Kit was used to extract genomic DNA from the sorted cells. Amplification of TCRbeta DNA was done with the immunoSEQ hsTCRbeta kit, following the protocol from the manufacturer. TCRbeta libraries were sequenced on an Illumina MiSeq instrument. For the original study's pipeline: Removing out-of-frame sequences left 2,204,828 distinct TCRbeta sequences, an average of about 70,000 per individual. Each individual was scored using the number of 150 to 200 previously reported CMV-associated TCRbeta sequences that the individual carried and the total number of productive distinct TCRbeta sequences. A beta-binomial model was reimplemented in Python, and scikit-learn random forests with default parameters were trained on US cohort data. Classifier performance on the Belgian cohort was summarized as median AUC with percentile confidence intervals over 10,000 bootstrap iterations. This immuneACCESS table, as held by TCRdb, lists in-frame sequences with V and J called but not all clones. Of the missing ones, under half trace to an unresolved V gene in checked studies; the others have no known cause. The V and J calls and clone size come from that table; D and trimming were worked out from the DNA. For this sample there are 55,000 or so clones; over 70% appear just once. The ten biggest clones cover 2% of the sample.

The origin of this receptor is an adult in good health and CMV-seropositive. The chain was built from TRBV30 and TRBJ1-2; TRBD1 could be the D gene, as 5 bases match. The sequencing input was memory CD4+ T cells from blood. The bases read TGTGCCTGGGGTCAAGGGACCCATGGCTACACCTTC. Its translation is CAWGQGTHGYTF.